The sequence of this T cell receptor beta chain was determined in a study of PD-1 blockade in classical Hodgkin lymphoma. Study-wide points: Significant TCR diversity gains by C4D1 occurred in CD4+ but not CD8+ cells. Nivolumab initiated under 1 year post-ASCT led to patient exclusion. Patients with a complete response exhibited baseline diversity comparable to newly diagnosed patients.

CDR3 length: 16 amino acids. Trimming shortened V by 3 bases and J by 0 bases, and 15 bases separated the two germline ends. Germline CDR1 MRHNA, CDR2 SNTAGT. Time point of the sample: cycle 4 day 1 (C4D1), after more than five weeks of nivolumab. In every patient, relapse followed autologous stem cell transplantation, while exposure to brentuximab vedotin differed. Sequencing used immunoSEQ multiplex PCR; TCRdb keeps in-frame clones, though not all of them. Of 75,000 to 100,000 clones listed, about 92% were seen once; the top ten hold just under 2%. This clone was recorded once. Its target is not known.

J is TRBJ2-7 and V is TRBV6-4; D perhaps matches TRBD1 (5 bases). The source of this sequence is a human donor with classical Hodgkin lymphoma. The specimen was peripheral blood mononuclear cells (PBMCs), collected before the fourth cycle of nivolumab. The CDR3 DNA is TGTGCCAGCAGTGAAGTGGGGCCTCTCAGCTCCTACGAGCAGTACTTC. The encoded protein is CASSEVGPLSSYEQYF.